The 32 T cell receptor beta chains reported below all come from one sample, sequenced in a study of T cell responses to AZD1222 COVID-19 vaccine. Using immunoSEQ multiplex PCR, the repertoire was profiled, and TCRdb retains in-frame clones only, with some absent. The sample shows 95,000 to 100,000 clones, approximately 84% of them seen only once. Sequenced here: peripheral blood, sampled 28 days after the second AZD1222 dose. These TCRs come from an adult who received the AZD1222 COVID-19 vaccine.

V usage is TRBV6-5 and J usage is TRBJ1-6; D is perhaps TRBD1 (6 bases). This CDR3 spans 15 amino acids. Germline CDR1 reads MNHEY; CDR2 reads SVGAGI. Trimming took 0 bases from V and 6 from J, leaving 9 bases between them. This CDR3 reads CASSYSKGGNSPLHF. The CDR3 nucleotides read TGTGCCAGCAGTTACTCGAAAGGGGGTAATTCACCCCTCCACTTT.

This chain uses TRBV11-2 with TRBJ1-1; D uncertain. Germline V lookup: CDR1 SGHAT, CDR2 FQNNGV. This CDR3 has 11 amino acids. Trimming stripped 5 bases from V and 8 bases from J, with 9 bases between. CDR3 DNA sequence: TGTGCCAGCAGCCGGTTTAACGAAGCTTTCTTT. Translated, it gives CASSRFNEAFF. The complete variable domain, with remaining parts taken from reference TRBV11-2 and TRBJ1-1, reads EAGVAQSPRYKIIEKRQSVAFWCNPISGHATLYWYQQILGQGPKLLIQFQNNGVVDDSQLPKDRFSAERLKGVDSTLKIQPAKLEDSAVYLCASSRFNEAFFGQGTRLTVV.

The chain's CDR3 is CASSQYPNSPLHF. The CDR3 coding sequence is TGTGCCAGCAGCCAATACCCCAATTCACCCCTCCACTTT. The J gene is TRBJ1-6, the V gene TRBV11-3; D ambiguous. This CDR3 is 13 amino acids long. From germline, CDR1 is SGHNT and CDR2 YENEEA. V was clipped by 5 bases and J by 7 bases, with 9 bases between them.

The chain recombines TRBV2 with TRBJ1-2; no definite D call. V was cut by 0 bases and J by 5 bases, with 7 bases left in between. Germline V gene data show CDR1 as SNHLY and CDR2 as FYNNEI. The CDR3 runs to 13 residues. The CDR3: CASSEARGYGYTF. DNA of the CDR3: TGTGCCAGCAGTGAAGCGAGAGGGTATGGCTACACCTTC.

J is TRBJ1-5 and V is TRBV6-1; perhaps TRBD1 as D (6 bases). The CDR3 is made up of 17 amino acids. Germline CDR1 and CDR2: MNHNS and SASEGT. Trimming pared 4 bases from V and 5 bases from J, leaving 21 bases between. CDR3 in DNA: TGTGCCAGCAGTGCCACCCCCACACAGGGCGAAGATCAGCCCCAGCATTTT. Its protein product is CASSATPTQGEDQPQHF.

The V call is TRBV7-9, the J call TRBJ1-6; D may be TRBD1 (5 bases). V was trimmed by 1 base and J by 10 bases, leaving 11 bases between them. The length of the CDR3 is 14 residues. Germline V gene sequence: CDR1 SEHNR, CDR2 FQNEAQ (reference sequence). The CDR3 reads CASSLELRGSPLHF. The CDR3 DNA is TGTGCCAGCAGCTTAGAATTGAGGGGATCACCCCTCCACTTT.

The V call is TRBV29-1, the J call TRBJ2-1; D not certain. The CDR3 sequence is 11 residues long. The V gene's germline CDR1 is SQVTM and CDR2 ANQGSEA. V lost 6 bases, J lost 4 bases, and 7 bases lay in between. The CDR3 sequence: CSVNKYNEQFF. For the CDR3, the DNA is TGCAGCGTCAACAAATACAATGAGCAGTTCTTC.

The chain couples TRBV7-6 to TRBJ2-2; D might be TRBD2 (7 bases). The V end lost 8 bases, the J end lost 4 bases, and 14 bases lay between the germline ends. This CDR3 contains 14 residues. Germline CDR1 is SGHVS and CDR2 is FNYEAQ. The CDR3 sequence is CASVRGGRTGELFF. Here the CDR3 DNA reads TGTGCCAGCGTGAGGGGGGGCCGCACCGGGGAGCTGTTTTTT. Using reference TRBV7-6 and TRBJ2-2 for the parts outside the CDR3, the full variable domain is GAGVSQSPRYKVTKRGQDVALRCDPISGHVSLYWYRQALGQGPEFLTYFNYEAQQDKSGLPNDRFSAERPEGSISTLTIQRTEQRDSAMYRCASVRGGRTGELFFGEGSRLTVL.

The chain has TRBV28 and TRBJ1-1; D gene uncertain. The CDR3 is 12 amino acids. The germline V and J ends were trimmed by 5 bases and 8 bases, with 12 bases remaining between them. Per the germline V gene, CDR1 is MDHEN and CDR2 is SYDVKM. Here the CDR3 reads CASSLTANEAFF. Written as DNA, the CDR3 is TGTGCCAGCAGTCTCACAGCGAACGAAGCTTTCTTT.

In its sample, this clone was seen once. The chain carries TRBV5-6 and TRBJ2-7; D ambiguous. The V end was cut by 2 bases, the J end by 2 bases, with 8 bases between. Germline V gene data show CDR1 as SGHDT and CDR2 as YYEEEE. The CDR3 contains 13 residues. The CDR3 reads CASSFIGTYEQYF. The CDR3 nucleotides are TGTGCCAGCAGCTTTATAGGGACCTACGAGCAGTACTTC.

DNA for the CDR3: TGTGCCAGCAGCAATGGGGTGGCGGGAAGGGACGGAGATACGCAGTATTTT. Translated: CASSNGVAGRDGDTQYF. The chain is built from TRBV11-3 and TRBJ2-3, with D possibly being TRBD2 (6 bases). The length of the CDR3 is 17 residues. Trimming took off 5 bases at V and 5 bases at J, with 23 bases between the two ends. The germline V gene encodes CDR1 SGHNT and CDR2 YENEEA. Supplemented by reference TRBV11-3 and TRBJ2-3, the full variable domain reads EAGVVQSPRYKIIEKKQPVAFWCNPISGHNTLYWYLQNLGQGPELLIRYENEEAVDDSQLPKDRFSAERLKGVDSTLKIQPAELGDSAVYLCASSNGVAGRDGDTQYFGPGTRLTVL.

The chain couples TRBV9 to TRBJ1-2, with 7 bases fitting TRBD1. Trimming at V came to 3 bases and at J to 4 bases, leaving 18 bases not matched to a gene. Germline loops: CDR1 SGDLS, CDR2 YYNGEE. The CDR3 is made up of 18 amino acids. CDR3 bases: TGTGCCAGCAGCGAGCCGTTGACAAGGGGGCCAGTGGGCTATGGCTACACCTTC. The encoded protein is CASSEPLTRGPVGYGYTF.

This chain connects TRBV20-1 to TRBJ1-1; the D is unclear. CDR3 length: 11 residues. Germline assignment: CDR1 DFQATT and CDR2 SNEGSKA (reference sequence). This chain's CDR3 is CSLPWGREAFF. CDR3 DNA: TGCAGCCTCCCCTGGGGAAGGGAAGCTTTCTTT.

The rearrangement joins TRBV19 to TRBJ1-1; D gene uncertain. Per germline, CDR1 LNHDA and CDR2 SQIVND (reference sequence). The CDR3 runs 13 residues. V lost 1 base to trimming and J lost 1 base, with 4 bases between them. The CDR3 DNA follows: TGTGCCAGTAGTATAGGGGGGAACACTGAAGCTTTCTTT. As protein: CASSIGGNTEAFF.

This chain connects TRBV7-9 to TRBJ1-1; TRBD1 matches 7 bases. Germline V gene lookup returns CDR1 SEHNR and CDR2 FQNEAQ (reference sequence). V shed 6 bases and J 3 bases; nucleotides not matched to a gene: 1. This CDR3 has 12 residues. CDR3: CASRDRYTEAFF. CDR3 bases: TGTGCCAGCAGGGACAGGTACACTGAAGCTTTCTTT.

This chain links TRBV5-8 with TRBJ1-6, with 8 bases that match TRBD1. Germline CDR1 and CDR2: SGHTS and YDEGEE. The CDR3 covers 17 residues. J was trimmed by 1 base and V by 6 bases; bases with no gene match: 9. The CDR3 loop is CASTRVQGASYNSPLHF. In DNA, the CDR3 is TGTGCCAGCACCCGGGTTCAGGGGGCGTCCTATAATTCACCCCTCCACTTT.

This clone was counted a few times. This CDR3 reads CASSQIRDGLYGYTF. CDR3 nucleotide sequence: TGCGCCAGCAGCCAAATACGTGACGGACTCTATGGCTACACCTTC. This chain joins TRBV5-1 and TRBJ1-2; D gene ambiguous. This CDR3 comprises 15 residues. Trimming stripped 4 bases from V and 4 bases from J, with 17 bases between. The germline gives CDR1 SGHRS, CDR2 YFSETQ.

Here the CDR3 reads CATSRPSGGYNEQFF. CDR3 sequence (DNA): TGTGCCACCAGCAGACCTAGCGGGGGATACAATGAGCAGTTCTTC. The rearrangement links TRBV15 to TRBJ2-1, with 10 nucleotides matching TRBD2. CDR3 length: 15 amino acids. The germline V gene encodes CDR1 LNHNV and CDR2 YYDKDF (reference sequence). V lost 2 bases, J lost 4 bases, and 2 bases stayed unmatched. Filled out from reference TRBV15 and TRBJ2-1, the complete variable domain reads DAMVIQNPRYQVTQFGKPVTLSCSQTLNHNVMYWYQQKSSQAPKLLFHYYDKDFNNEADTPDNFQSRRPNTSFCFLDIRSPGLGDTAMYLCATSRPSGGYNEQFFGPGTRLTVL.

The chain carries TRBV5-8 and TRBJ1-4; D is possibly TRBD1 (5 bases). The germline V gene has CDR1 SGHTS and CDR2 YDEGEE. With 0 bases removed from V and 5 bases from J, the gap between germline ends came to 11 bases. This CDR3 spans 15 amino acids. Here the CDR3 reads CASSLDSWGNEKLFF. CDR3 bases: TGTGCCAGCAGCTTGGATAGTTGGGGGAATGAAAAACTGTTTTTT. The full variable domain, with the rest looked up from reference TRBV5-8 and TRBJ1-4, is EAGVTQSPTHLIKTRGQQATLRCSPISGHTSVYWYQQALGLGLQFLLWYDEGEERNRGNFPPRFSGRQFPNYSSELNVNALELEDSALYLCASSLDSWGNEKLFFGSGTQLSVL.

This clone was picked up a small number of times. The gene calls are TRBV29-1 and TRBJ2-7, with a possible D match to TRBD1 (6 bases). V lost 3 bases, J lost 1 base, and 10 bases lay in between. The germline gives CDR1 SQVTM, CDR2 ANQGSEA. The CDR3 length is 13 residues. Here the CDR3 DNA reads TGCAGCGTTGAGAGTGGACAGTCCTACGAGCAGTACTTC. This sequence encodes CSVESGQSYEQYF.

V and J are TRBV5-1 and TRBJ2-1, with a tentative D call TRBD1 (5 bases). V was pared by 0 bases and J by 6 bases, with 10 bases between. This CDR3 is built from 14 residues. In germline, CDR1 is SGHRS, CDR2 YFSETQ. The CDR3 DNA reads TGCGCCAGCAGCTTGGGGGGCACTGTCAATGAGCAGTTCTTC. Its protein product is CASSLGGTVNEQFF.

V gene TRBV9 combines with J gene TRBJ1-4; 9 nucleotides line up with TRBD1. The CDR3 totals 15 residues. CDR1 and CDR2 from the germline V gene are SGDLS and YYNGEE. V was pared by 0 bases and J by 7 bases, with 4 bases of the junction left unmatched. CDR3 in amino acids: CASSVGGQGSEKLFF. CDR3 in DNA: TGTGCCAGCAGCGTAGGGGGACAGGGAAGTGAAAAACTGTTTTTT.

A few counts support this clone. V usage is TRBV19 and J usage is TRBJ1-1, with D perhaps matching TRBD1 (6 bases). The V gene lost 7 bases and the J gene lost 2 bases, with 11 bases spanning the gap. The CDR3 contains 13 residues. The germline V gene has CDR1 LNHDA and CDR2 SQIVND (reference sequence). The CDR3 loop reads CASNRVLNTEAFF. Here the CDR3 DNA reads TGTGCCAGTAACAGGGTTTTAAACACTGAAGCTTTCTTT.

A few counts support this clone. The rearrangement links TRBV9 to TRBJ1-2; TRBD1 agrees at 10 bases. Germline CDR1 SGDLS, CDR2 YYNGEE. The CDR3 totals 16 residues. V shed 2 bases and J 0 bases; nucleotides not matched to a gene: 4. For the CDR3, the DNA is TGTGCCAGCAGCGTGGCCGGGACAGGGGCTAACTATGGCTACACCTTC. It yields the protein CASSVAGTGANYGYTF.

As concerns this clone: Additional DNA sequences in this sample encode the identical CDR3. This chain connects TRBV6-5 to TRBJ1-1, with D possibly being TRBD1 (5 bases). This CDR3 is 15 amino acids long. Germline CDR1 is MNHEY and CDR2 is SVGAGI. V was shortened by 2 bases and J by 0 bases, with 10 bases between the two germline ends. The CDR3 loop reads CASSYGGAVNTEAFF. The CDR3 DNA follows: TGTGCCAGCAGTTACGGAGGGGCAGTGAACACTGAAGCTTTCTTT.

The chain combines TRBV6-1 with TRBJ1-2; D might be TRBD1 (5 bases). Trimming took 1 base from V and 4 from J, leaving 10 bases between them. In germline, CDR1 is MNHNS, CDR2 SASEGT. This CDR3 is 14 amino acids long. In DNA form, the CDR3 reads TGTGCCAGCAGTGAAGAACAGGTCCTCTATGGCTACACCTTC. This gives the protein CASSEEQVLYGYTF.

This clone was recorded once. This chain links TRBV5-1 with TRBJ2-1; 14 positions agree with TRBD2. The CDR3 consists of 16 residues. Germline trimming cut 1 base from V and 6 bases from J; bases unmatched to any gene: 3. Germline V gene lookup returns CDR1 SGHRS and CDR2 YFSETQ. The CDR3 sequence is CASSLPTSGGANEQFF. The CDR3 DNA follows: TGCGCCAGCAGCTTGCCGACTAGCGGGGGGGCCAATGAGCAGTTCTTC.

The genes are TRBV5-4 and TRBJ1-4; maybe TRBD1 (6 bases). Trimming shortened V by 4 bases and J by 8 bases, and 12 bases separated the two germline ends. Germline CDR1 is SGHNT and CDR2 is YYREEE (reference sequence). The CDR3 loop spans 13 amino acids. CDR3 coding DNA: TGTGCCAGCAGCCCGGGACAACACGAAAAACTGTTTTTT. Its protein is CASSPGQHEKLFF.

This clone has only one observation. The rearrangement links TRBV19 to TRBJ1-2; D unresolved. V lost 4 bases, J lost 6 bases, and 9 bases lay in between. The CDR3 runs to 12 residues. The germline gives CDR1 LNHDA, CDR2 SQIVND (reference sequence). The CDR3: CASSTGLDGYTF. CDR3 nucleotide sequence: TGTGCCAGTAGTACGGGGTTAGATGGCTACACCTTC.

The chain recombines TRBV4-2 with TRBJ1-1; 7 nucleotides agree with TRBD1. Per the germline V gene, CDR1 is LGHNA and CDR2 is YNFKEQ. This CDR3 comprises 16 residues. With V trimmed by 6 bases and J by 2 bases, 12 bases remained unmatched. The CDR3 DNA sequence: TGTGCCAGCAGACCTACCGGGACAGTCCTAAACACTGAAGCTTTCTTT. Protein product: CASRPTGTVLNTEAFF.

This chain connects TRBV5-4 to TRBJ1-3, with TRBD1 as a possible D gene (6 bases). V lost 0 bases and J 4 bases, leaving 11 bases between the germline ends. CDR3 size: 15 residues. Germline V gives CDR1 SGHNT, CDR2 YYREEE (reference sequence). CDR3: CASSLDPGAGNTIYF. As DNA, the CDR3 is TGTGCCAGCAGCTTGGATCCGGGGGCCGGAAACACCATATATTTT.

The CDR3 region is CASSPTGRENTEAFF. CDR3 DNA: TGTGCCAGCAGCCCGACGGGACGGGAGAACACTGAAGCTTTCTTT. The chain combines TRBV13 with TRBJ1-1; a possible D gene is TRBD1 (5 bases). CDR1 is PRHDT, CDR2 FYEKMQ, per germline (reference sequence). The V gene lost 5 bases and the J gene lost 1 base, with 14 bases spanning the gap. CDR3 length: 15 residues.